Below are 8 T cell receptor beta chains sequenced from a single sample in a study of OX40 agonist ivuxolimab in advanced cancers. Clones were read by immunoSEQ multiplex PCR, and TCRdb kept only the in-frame ones, dropping some. The sample gives some 67,000 clones, around 84% of which show up once; 0.83% is in the top ten. The sample consisted of CD4+ or CD8+ T cells sorted from blood, taken in a trial of the OX40 agonist ivuxolimab. Source of these receptors: an adult with an advanced solid tumor such as melanoma, head and neck, liver or kidney cancer.

The V call is TRBV5-1, the J call TRBJ2-5; D is uncertain. This CDR3 is built from 14 residues. Germline-derived CDR1 and CDR2 are SGHRS and YFSETQ. The V and J ends lost 0 bases and 3 bases respectively, with 9 bases between them. CDR3 amino acids: CASSLGAGEETQYF. The CDR3 DNA sequence: TGCGCCAGCAGCTTGGGTGCTGGGGAAGAGACCCAGTACTTC.

A single count supports this clone. The chain joins TRBV10-3 to TRBJ1-2; the match to TRBD1 covers 8 bases. This CDR3 comprises 13 residues. Per germline, CDR1 ENHRY and CDR2 SYGVKD. V trimming: 4 bases; J trimming: 8 bases; junction bases outside the gene matches: 6. The DNA of the CDR3 is TGTGCCATCAGTGTTCAGGGGGCCAACGGCTACACCTTC. This encodes CAISVQGANGYTF.

The chain uses TRBV19 and TRBJ1-3; D gene uncertain. The CDR3 sequence is 15 residues long. V was clipped by 4 bases and J by 0 bases, with 10 bases between them. The germline V gene encodes CDR1 LNHDA and CDR2 SQIVND (reference sequence). The CDR3 bases are TGTGCCAGTAGTAGCGGACGCTCCTCTGGAAACACCATATATTTT. This translates into CASSSGRSSGNTIYF.

The chain has TRBV2 and TRBJ1-3, with D possibly TRBD1 on 6 matching bases. The germline V gene encodes CDR1 SNHLY and CDR2 FYNNEI. The CDR3 totals 15 residues. V was trimmed by 2 bases and J by 4 bases, leaving 12 bases between them. The CDR3 sequence: CASSERGTRGNTIYF. DNA of the CDR3: TGTGCCAGCAGTGAAAGGGGGACAAGGGGAAACACCATATATTTT.

The chain employs TRBV11-2 and TRBJ1-1; D uncertain. V was cut by 5 bases and J by 5 bases, with 18 bases left in between. The germline CDR1 and CDR2 sequences are SGHAT and FQNNGV. The CDR3 totals 15 residues. The CDR3 DNA sequence: TGTGCCAGCAGCCAGTGGGGTCGAGGTATAACTGAAGCTTTCTTT. Translating it yields CASSQWGRGITEAFF.

This rearrangement joins TRBV9 to TRBJ2-3, with TRBD2 matching 13 bases. J lost 6 bases, V lost 2 bases, and 6 bases had no gene match. This CDR3 region has 16 residues. Germline loops: CDR1 SGDLS, CDR2 YYNGEE. CDR3 protein: CASSVTTSGRIDTQYF. In DNA, the CDR3 is TGTGCCAGCAGCGTTACGACTAGCGGGAGGATTGATACGCAGTATTTT.

This clone has more than one count but fewer than ten. The V gene is TRBV14, the J gene TRBJ2-7; no reliable D call. CDR3 length: 12 amino acids. CDR1 is SGHDN, CDR2 FVKESK, per germline. The V end was cut by 0 bases, the J end by 9 bases, with 9 bases between. The CDR3 region is CASSQEPTVQYF. Written as DNA, the CDR3 is TGTGCCAGCAGCCAAGAACCCACTGTGCAGTACTTC. Full variable domain (rest looked up from reference TRBV14 and TRBJ2-7): EAGVTQFPSHSVIEKGQTVTLRCDPISGHDNLYWYRRVMGKEIKFLLHFVKESKQDESGMPNNRFLAERTGGTYSTLKVQPAELEDSGVYFCASSQEPTVQYFGPGTRLTVT.

CDR3 coding DNA: TGTGCCAGCAGCCCCTTTAGTAGCACCTTCGAGACCCAGTACTTC. This translates into CASSPFSSTFETQYF. The chain combines TRBV7-6 with TRBJ2-5; D unclear. Trimming stripped 5 bases from V and 5 bases from J, with 18 bases between. The CDR3 loop spans 15 amino acids. Per the germline V gene, CDR1 is SGHVS and CDR2 is FNYEAQ.